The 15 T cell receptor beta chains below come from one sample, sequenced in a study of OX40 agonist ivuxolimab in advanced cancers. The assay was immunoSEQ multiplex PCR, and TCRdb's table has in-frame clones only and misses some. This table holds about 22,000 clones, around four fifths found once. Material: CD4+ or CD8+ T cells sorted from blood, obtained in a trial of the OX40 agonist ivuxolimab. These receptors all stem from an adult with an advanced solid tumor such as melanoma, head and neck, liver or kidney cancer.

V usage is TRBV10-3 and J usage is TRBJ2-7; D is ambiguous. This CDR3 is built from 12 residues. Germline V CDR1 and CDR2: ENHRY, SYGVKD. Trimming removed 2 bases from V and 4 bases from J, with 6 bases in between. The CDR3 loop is CAISEPLYEQYF. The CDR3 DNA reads TGTGCCATCAGTGAGCCCCTTTACGAGCAGTACTTC.

CDR3 loop: CATVAWGNNEQFF. In DNA form, the CDR3 reads TGTGCCACCGTGGCCTGGGGCAACAATGAGCAGTTCTTC. J is TRBJ2-1 and V is TRBV27; maybe TRBD1 (5 bases). Between the trimmed V and J ends, which lost 10 bases and 5 bases, there was a span of 15 bases. The CDR3 totals 13 residues. From germline, CDR1 is MNHEY and CDR2 SMNVEV (reference sequence).

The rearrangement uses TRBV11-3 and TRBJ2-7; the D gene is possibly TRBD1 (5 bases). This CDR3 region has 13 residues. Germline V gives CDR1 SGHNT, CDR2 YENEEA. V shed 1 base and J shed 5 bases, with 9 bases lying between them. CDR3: CASSLGDSNEQYF. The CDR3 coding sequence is TGTGCCAGCAGCTTAGGAGACAGCAACGAGCAGTACTTC.

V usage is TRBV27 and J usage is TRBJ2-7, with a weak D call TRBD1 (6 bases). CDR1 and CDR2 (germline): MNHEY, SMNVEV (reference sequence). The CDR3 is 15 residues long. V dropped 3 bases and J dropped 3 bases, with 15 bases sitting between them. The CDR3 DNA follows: TGTGCCAGCAGTTTTTATATGGGGGCCATCTACGAGCAGTACTTC. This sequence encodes CASSFYMGAIYEQYF.

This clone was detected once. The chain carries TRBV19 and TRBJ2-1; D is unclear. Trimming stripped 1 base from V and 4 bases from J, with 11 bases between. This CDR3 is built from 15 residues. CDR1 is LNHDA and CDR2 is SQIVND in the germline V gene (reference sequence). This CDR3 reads CASSIVHVKYNEQFF. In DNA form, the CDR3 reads TGTGCCAGTAGTATAGTCCATGTGAAGTACAATGAGCAGTTCTTC.

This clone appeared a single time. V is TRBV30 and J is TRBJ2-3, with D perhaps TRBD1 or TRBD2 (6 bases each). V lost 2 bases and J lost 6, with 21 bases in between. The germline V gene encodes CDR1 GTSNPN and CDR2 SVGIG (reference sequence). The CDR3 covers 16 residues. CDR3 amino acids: CAWSPLVGRGGDTQYF. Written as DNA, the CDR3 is TGTGCCTGGAGTCCACTAGTCGGCAGGGGAGGCGATACGCAGTATTTT.

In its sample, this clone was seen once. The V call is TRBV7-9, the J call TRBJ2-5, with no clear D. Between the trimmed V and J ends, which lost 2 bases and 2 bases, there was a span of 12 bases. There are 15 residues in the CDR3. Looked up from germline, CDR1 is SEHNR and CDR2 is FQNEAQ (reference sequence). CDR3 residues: CASSLLVKGQETQYF. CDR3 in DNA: TGTGCCAGCAGCTTACTCGTAAAGGGACAAGAGACCCAGTACTTC.

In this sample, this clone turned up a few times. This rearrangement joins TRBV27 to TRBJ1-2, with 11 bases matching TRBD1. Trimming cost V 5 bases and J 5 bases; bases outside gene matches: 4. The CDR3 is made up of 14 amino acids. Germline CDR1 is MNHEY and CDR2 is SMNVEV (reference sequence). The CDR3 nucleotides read TGTGCCAGCAGTGGGGGACAGGGGGAGTATGGCTACACCTTC. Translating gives CASSGGQGEYGYTF.

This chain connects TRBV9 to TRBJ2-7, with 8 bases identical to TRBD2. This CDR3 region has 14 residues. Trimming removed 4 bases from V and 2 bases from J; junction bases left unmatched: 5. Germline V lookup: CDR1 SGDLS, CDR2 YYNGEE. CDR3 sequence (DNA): TGTGCCAGCAGCAGTAGGCGGGAGGCCTACGAGCAGTACTTC. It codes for CASSSRREAYEQYF.

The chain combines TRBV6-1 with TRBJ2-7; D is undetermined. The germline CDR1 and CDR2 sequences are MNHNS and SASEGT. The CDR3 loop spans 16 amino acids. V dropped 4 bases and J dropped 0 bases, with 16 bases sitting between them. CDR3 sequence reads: CASSVEITGTSYEQYF. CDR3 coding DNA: TGTGCCAGCAGTGTTGAAATCACGGGTACCTCCTACGAGCAGTACTTC.

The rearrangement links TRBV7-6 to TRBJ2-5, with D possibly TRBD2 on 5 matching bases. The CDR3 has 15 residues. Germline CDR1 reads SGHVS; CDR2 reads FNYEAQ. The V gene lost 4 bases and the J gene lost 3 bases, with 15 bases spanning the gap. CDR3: CASSSLAPRKETQYF. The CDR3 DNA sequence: TGTGCCAGCAGCTCCCTAGCCCCTAGGAAAGAGACCCAGTACTTC.

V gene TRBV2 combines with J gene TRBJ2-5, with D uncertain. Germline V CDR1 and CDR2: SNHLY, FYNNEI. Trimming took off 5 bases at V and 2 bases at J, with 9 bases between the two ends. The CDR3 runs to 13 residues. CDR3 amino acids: CASSPDQQETQYF. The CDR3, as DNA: TGTGCCAGCAGTCCAGATCAACAAGAGACCCAGTACTTC.

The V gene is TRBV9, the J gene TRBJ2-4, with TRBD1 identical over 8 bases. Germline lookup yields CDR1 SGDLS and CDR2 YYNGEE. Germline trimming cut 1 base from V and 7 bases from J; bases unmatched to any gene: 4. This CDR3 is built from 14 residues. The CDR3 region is CASSVSDRANIQYF. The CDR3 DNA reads TGTGCCAGCAGCGTATCGGACAGGGCGAACATTCAGTACTTC.

The CDR3 DNA follows: TGTGCCAGCAGCCCCGACGGACAGGCGGATTATAATTCACCCCTCCACTTT. It translates to CASSPDGQADYNSPLHF. The chain couples TRBV9 to TRBJ1-6, with 7 positions matching TRBD1. CDR1 SGDLS and CDR2 YYNGEE come from the germline V gene. V gave up 4 bases and J gave up 4 bases; unmatched junction bases: 11. CDR3 size: 17 residues. The full variable domain, rest sourced from reference TRBV9 and TRBJ1-6, is DSGVTQTPKHLITATGQRVTLRCSPRSGDLSVYWYQQSLDQGLQFLIQYYNGEERAKGNILERFSAQQFPDLHSELNLSSLELGDSALYFCASSPDGQADYNSPLHFGNGTRLTVT.

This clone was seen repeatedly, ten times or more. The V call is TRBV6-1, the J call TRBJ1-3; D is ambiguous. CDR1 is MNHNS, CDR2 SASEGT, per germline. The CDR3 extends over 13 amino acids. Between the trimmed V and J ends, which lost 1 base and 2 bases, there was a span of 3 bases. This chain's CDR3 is CASSEVTGNTIYF. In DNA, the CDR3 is TGTGCCAGCAGTGAAGTGACTGGAAACACCATATATTTT.